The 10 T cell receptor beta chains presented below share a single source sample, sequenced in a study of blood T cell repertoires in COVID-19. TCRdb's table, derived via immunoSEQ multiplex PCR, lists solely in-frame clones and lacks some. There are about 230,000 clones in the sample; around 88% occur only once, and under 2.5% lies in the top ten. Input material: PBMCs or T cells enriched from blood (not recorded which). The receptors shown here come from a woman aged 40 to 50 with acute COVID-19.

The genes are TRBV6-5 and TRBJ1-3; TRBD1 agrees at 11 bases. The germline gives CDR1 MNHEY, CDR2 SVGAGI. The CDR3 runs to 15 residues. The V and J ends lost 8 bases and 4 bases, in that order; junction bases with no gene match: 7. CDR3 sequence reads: CASRRGQGVGNTIYF. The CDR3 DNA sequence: TGTGCCAGCCGCCGGGGACAGGGGGTAGGAAACACCATATATTTT.

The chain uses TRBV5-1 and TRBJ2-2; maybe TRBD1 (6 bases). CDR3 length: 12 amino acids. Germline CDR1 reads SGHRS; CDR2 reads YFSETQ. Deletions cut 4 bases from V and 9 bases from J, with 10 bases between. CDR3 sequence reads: CASSNRDRELFF. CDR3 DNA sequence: TGCGCCAGCAGCAACAGGGACAGGGAGCTGTTTTTT.

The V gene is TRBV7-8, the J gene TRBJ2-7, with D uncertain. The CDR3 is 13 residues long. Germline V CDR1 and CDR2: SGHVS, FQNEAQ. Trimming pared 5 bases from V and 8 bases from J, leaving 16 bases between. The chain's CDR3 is CASSPRLPKKQYF. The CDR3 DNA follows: TGTGCCAGCAGCCCCCGACTCCCGAAAAAGCAGTACTTC.

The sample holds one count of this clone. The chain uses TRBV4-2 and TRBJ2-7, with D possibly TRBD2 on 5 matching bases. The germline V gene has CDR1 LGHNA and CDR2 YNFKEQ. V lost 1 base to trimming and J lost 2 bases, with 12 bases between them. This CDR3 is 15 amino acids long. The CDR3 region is CASSQGPGDTYEQYF. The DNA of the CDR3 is TGTGCCAGCAGCCAAGGACCCGGGGATACCTACGAGCAGTACTTC.

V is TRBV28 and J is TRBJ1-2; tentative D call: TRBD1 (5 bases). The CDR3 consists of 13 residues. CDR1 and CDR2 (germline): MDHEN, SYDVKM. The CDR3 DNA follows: TGTGCAACCCAGGGATTTTTACACTATGGCTACACCTTC. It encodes CATQGFLHYGYTF.

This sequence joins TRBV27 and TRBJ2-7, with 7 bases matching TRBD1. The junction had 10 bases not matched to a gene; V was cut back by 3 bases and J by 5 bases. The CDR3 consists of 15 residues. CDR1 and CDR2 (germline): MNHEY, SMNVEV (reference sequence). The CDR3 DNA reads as TGTGCCAGCAGTTTTAAATGGACAGGACAGGACGAGCAGTACGTC. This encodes CASSFKWTGQDEQYV.

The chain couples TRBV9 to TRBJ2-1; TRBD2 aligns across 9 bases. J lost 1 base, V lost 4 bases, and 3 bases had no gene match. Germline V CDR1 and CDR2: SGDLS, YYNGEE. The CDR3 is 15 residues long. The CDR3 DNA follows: TGTGCCAGCAGCTCAGCGGGGGGTTCCTACAATGAGCAGTTCTTC. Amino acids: CASSSAGGSYNEQFF.

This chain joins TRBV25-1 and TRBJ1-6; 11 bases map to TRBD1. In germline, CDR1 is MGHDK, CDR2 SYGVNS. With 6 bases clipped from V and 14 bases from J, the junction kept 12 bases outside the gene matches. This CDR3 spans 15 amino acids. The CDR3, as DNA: TGTGCCAGCAGCTCCGGGACAGGGGGGGATAGGGCCCTCCACTTT. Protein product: CASSSGTGGDRALHF.

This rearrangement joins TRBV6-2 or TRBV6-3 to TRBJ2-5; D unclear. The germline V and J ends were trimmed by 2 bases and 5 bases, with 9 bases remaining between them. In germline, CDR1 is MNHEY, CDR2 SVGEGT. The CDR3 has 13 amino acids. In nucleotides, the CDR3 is TGTGCCAGCAGTTACGGCAGGTTCGAGACCCAGTACTTC. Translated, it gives CASSYGRFETQYF.

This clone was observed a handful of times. This CDR3 reads CASSLSRQGGGYTF. CDR3 bases: TGTGCCAGTAGTCTTTCCCGACAGGGAGGAGGCTACACCTTC. The chain carries TRBV19 and TRBJ1-2; 7 bases line up with TRBD1. Trimming at V came to 5 bases and at J to 8 bases, leaving 11 bases not matched to a gene. CDR1 and CDR2 from the germline V gene are LNHDA and SQIVND (reference sequence). CDR3 length: 14 residues.